This T cell receptor beta chain was identified during a study of blood T cells in healthy people across ages. Findings of the study overall: More naive CD4+ cells and higher diversity were found in long-lived than in aged donors. Per-million-T-cell TCR beta diversity fell roughly linearly with age.

Trimming shortened V by 5 bases and J by 5 bases, and 12 bases separated the two germline ends. The CDR3 length is 13 residues. Germline V gene data show CDR1 as SGHTA and CDR2 as FQGNSA. It was with a sample-barcoded 5' primer and a J-beta primer mix that a second PCR of roughly 6 to 12 cycles was run. TCRdb re-called the 5' RACE reads with MiXCR, one entry per CDR3 protein. Here the sample spans 600,000 to 850,000 distinct CDR3 sequences, roughly 25% being singletons. This clonotype was seen a handful of times. Its cognate antigen is unknown. This sample also appeared in a second study, on T cells of mothers and their children.

Specimen: blood. This rearrangement joins TRBV7-2 to TRBJ1-2; a weak D match, TRBD1 (5 bases). This sequence originates from a boy younger than 18 in good health. CDR3 protein: CASSPAGGYGYTF. The DNA for the CDR3 is TGTGCCAGCAGCCCTGCCGGGGGATATGGCTACACCTTC.